A single sample is the source of the 4 T cell receptor beta chains below, sequenced in a study of T cell responses to AZD1222 COVID-19 vaccine. Method: immunoSEQ multiplex PCR; TCRdb's copy keeps in-frame clones and lacks some. The data hold 130,000 or so clones, with 91% observed a single time. The sample was peripheral blood, taken 28 days after the second AZD1222 dose. The receptors stem from an adult who received the AZD1222 COVID-19 vaccine.

The rearrangement links TRBV27 to TRBJ1-6; D gene uncertain. This CDR3 has 15 amino acids. V was clipped by 7 bases and J by 10 bases, with 20 bases between them. Germline loops: CDR1 MNHEY, CDR2 SMNVEV (reference sequence). The CDR3 nucleotides are TGTGCCAGCAAGGTCGGGGTTTCCGTAGAATCACCCCTCCACTTT. Protein: CASKVGVSVESPLHF.

DNA for the CDR3: TGTGCCAGCAGCCAAGCCGGCACGGGGGGGCGTTTCGCCGGGGAGCTGTTTTTT. This encodes CASSQAGTGGRFAGELFF. The rearrangement links TRBV4-2 to TRBJ2-2; 8 bases are a match to TRBD2. This CDR3 spans 18 amino acids. Germline lookup yields CDR1 LGHNA and CDR2 YNFKEQ. The V and J ends lost 1 base and 6 bases, in that order; junction bases with no gene match: 13.

CDR3 amino acids: CASSLGDHHNEQFF. DNA for the CDR3: TGTGCCAGCAGCTTAGGTGACCACCACAATGAGCAGTTCTTC. The V call is TRBV11-3, the J call TRBJ2-1; D remains ambiguous. The CDR3 consists of 14 residues. V lost 1 base and J lost 5, with 9 bases in between. The germline CDR1 and CDR2 sequences are SGHNT and YENEEA.

The rearrangement uses TRBV6-6 and TRBJ1-1, with D perhaps matching TRBD1 (5 bases). CDR1 and CDR2 (germline): MNHNY, SVGAGI (reference sequence). The ends were cut back, 5 bases at V and 5 bases at J, with 15 bases in the middle. This CDR3 has 14 residues. The CDR3, as DNA: TGTGCCAGCAGTGACCCAGGTTGGGGGACTGAAGCTTTCTTT. It codes for CASSDPGWGTEAFF.